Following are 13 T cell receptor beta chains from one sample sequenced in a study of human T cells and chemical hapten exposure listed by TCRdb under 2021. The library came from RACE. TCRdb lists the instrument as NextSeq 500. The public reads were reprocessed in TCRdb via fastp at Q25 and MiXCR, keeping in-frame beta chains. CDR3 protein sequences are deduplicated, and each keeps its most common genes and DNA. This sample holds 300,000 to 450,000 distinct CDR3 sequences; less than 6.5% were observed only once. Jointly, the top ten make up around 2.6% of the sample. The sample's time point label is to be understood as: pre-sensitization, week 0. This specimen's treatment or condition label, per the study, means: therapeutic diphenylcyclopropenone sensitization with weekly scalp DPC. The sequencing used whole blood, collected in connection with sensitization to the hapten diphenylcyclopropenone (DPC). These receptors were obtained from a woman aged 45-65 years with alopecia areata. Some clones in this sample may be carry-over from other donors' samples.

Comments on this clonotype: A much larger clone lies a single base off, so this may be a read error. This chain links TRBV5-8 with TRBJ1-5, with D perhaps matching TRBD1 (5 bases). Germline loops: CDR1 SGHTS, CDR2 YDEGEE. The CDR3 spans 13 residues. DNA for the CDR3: TGTGCCAGCACACCGAGGGGCAATCAGCCCCAGAATTTT. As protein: CASTPRGNQPQNF.

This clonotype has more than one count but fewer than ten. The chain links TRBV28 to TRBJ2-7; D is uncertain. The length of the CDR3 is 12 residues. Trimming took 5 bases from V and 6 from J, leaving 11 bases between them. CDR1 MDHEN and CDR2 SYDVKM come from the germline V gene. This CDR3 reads CASSPAPGEQYF. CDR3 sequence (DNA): TGTGCCAGCAGTCCTGCCCCTGGCGAGCAGTACTTC.

CDR3 sequence (DNA): TGCAGCGTTGAGGCAGCAGGATTAAACACTGAAGCTTTCTTT. Translation: CSVEAAGLNTEAFF. The chain employs TRBV29-1 and TRBJ1-1; D remains unclear. V lost 3 bases to trimming and J lost 2 bases, with 13 bases between them. This CDR3 has 14 residues. From germline, CDR1 is SQVTM and CDR2 ANQGSEA.

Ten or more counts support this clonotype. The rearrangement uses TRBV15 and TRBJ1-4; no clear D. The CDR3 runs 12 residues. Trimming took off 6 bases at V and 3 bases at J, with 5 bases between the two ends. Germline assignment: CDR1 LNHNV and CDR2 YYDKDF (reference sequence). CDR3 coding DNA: TGTGCCACCAGGGACCCTAATGAAAAACTGTTTTTT. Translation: CATRDPNEKLFF.

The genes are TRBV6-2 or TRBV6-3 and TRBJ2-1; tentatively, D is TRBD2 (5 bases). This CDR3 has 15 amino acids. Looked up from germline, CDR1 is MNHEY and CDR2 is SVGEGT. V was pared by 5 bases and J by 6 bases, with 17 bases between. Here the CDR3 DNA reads TGTGCCAGCAGTGTAGCGCGAATACTATCCAATGAGCAGTTCTTC. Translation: CASSVARILSNEQFF.

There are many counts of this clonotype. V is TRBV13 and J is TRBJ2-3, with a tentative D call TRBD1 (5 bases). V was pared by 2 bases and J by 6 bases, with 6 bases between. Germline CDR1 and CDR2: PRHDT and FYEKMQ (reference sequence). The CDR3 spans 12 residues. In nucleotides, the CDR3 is TGTGCCAGCAGCTTAAGGGGCGATACGCAGTATTTT. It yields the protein CASSLRGDTQYF.

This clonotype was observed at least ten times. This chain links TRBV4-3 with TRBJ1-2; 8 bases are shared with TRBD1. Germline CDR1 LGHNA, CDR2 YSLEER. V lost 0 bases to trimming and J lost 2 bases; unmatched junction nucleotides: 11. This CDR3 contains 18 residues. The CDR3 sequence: CASSQDPDRVNINYGYTF. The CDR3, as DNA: TGCGCCAGCAGCCAAGATCCGGACAGGGTAAACATCAACTATGGCTACACCTTC.

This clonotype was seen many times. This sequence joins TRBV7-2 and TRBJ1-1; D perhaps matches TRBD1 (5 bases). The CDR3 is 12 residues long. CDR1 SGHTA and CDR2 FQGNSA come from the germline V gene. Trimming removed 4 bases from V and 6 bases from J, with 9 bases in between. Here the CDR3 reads CASSSGGPEAFF. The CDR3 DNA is TGTGCCAGCAGCTCCGGGGGACCTGAAGCTTTCTTT. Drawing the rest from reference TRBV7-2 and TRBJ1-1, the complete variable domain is GAGVSQSPSNKVTEKGKDVELRCDPISGHTALYWYRQSLGQGLEFLIYFQGNSAPDKSGLPSDRFSAERTGGSVSTLTIQRTQQEDSAVYLCASSSGGPEAFFGQGTRLTVV.

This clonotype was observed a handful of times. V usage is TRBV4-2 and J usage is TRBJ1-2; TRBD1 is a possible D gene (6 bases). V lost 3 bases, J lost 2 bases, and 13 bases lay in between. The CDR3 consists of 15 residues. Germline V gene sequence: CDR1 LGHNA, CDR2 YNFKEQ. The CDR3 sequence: CASSQGGTGNYGYTF. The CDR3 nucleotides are TGTGCCAGCAGCCAGGGGGGTACAGGGAACTATGGCTACACCTTC.

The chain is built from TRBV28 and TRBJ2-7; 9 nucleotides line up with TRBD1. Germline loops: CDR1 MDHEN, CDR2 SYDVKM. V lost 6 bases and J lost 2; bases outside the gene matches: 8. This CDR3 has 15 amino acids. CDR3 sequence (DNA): TGTGCCAGCAGATATCCCGGGACAGGGCCCTACGAGCAGTACTTC. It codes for CASRYPGTGPYEQYF.

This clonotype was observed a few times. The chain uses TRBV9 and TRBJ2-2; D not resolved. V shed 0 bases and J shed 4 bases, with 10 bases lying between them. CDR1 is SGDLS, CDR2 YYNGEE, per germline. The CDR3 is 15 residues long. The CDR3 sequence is CASSVVGYTTGELFF. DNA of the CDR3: TGTGCCAGCAGCGTAGTGGGCTACACCACCGGGGAGCTGTTTTTT.

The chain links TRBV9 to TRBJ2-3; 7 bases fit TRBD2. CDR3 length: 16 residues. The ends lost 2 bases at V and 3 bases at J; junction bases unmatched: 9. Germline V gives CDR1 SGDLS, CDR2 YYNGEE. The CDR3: CASSVQAAGETDTQYF. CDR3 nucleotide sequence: TGTGCCAGCAGCGTCCAAGCCGCGGGAGAAACAGATACGCAGTATTTT.

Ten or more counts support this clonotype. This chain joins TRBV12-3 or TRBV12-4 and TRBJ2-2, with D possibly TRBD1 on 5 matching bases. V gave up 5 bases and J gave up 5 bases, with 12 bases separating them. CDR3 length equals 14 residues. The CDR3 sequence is CASSLAGFTGELFF. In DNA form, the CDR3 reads TGTGCCAGCAGTCTGGCAGGGTTTACCGGGGAGCTGTTTTTT.